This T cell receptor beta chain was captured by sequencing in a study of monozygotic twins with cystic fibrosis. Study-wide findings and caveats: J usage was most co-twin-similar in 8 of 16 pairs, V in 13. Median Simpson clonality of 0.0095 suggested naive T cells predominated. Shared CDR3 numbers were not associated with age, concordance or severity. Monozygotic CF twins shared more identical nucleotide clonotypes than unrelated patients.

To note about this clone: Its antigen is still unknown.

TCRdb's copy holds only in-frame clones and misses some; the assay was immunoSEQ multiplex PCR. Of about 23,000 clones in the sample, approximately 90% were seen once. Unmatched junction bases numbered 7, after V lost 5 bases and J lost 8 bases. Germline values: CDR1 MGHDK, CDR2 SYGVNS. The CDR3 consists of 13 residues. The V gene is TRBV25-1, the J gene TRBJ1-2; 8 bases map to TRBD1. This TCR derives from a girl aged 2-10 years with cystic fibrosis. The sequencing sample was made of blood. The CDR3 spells CASSPHRTGGYTF. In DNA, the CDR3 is TGTGCCAGCAGTCCCCACCGGACAGGGGGCTACACCTTC.